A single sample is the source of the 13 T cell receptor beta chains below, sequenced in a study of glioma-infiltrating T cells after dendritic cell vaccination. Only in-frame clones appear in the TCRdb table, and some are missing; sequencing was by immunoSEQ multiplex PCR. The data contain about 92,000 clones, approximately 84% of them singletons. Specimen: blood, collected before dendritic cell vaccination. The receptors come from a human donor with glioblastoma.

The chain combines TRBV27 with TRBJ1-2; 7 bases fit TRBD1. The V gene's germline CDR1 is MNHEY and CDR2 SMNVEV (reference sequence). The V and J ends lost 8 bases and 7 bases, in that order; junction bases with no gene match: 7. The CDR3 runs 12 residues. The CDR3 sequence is CASSARGTGYTF. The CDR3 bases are TGTGCCAGCTCCGCCAGGGGGACTGGCTACACCTTC.

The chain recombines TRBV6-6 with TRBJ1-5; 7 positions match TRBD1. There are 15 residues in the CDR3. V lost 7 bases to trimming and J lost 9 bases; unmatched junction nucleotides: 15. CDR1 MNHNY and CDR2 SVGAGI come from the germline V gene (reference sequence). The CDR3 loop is CASKDREAPQWPQHF. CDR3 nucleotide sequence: TGTGCCAGCAAAGACAGGGAGGCCCCTCAATGGCCCCAGCATTTT.

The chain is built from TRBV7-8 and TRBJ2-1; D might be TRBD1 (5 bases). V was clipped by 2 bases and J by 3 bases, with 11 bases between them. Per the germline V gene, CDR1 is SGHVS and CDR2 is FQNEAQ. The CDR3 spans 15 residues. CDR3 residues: CASSLIGVDYNEQFF. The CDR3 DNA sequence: TGTGCCAGCAGCTTAATAGGGGTGGACTACAATGAGCAGTTCTTC.

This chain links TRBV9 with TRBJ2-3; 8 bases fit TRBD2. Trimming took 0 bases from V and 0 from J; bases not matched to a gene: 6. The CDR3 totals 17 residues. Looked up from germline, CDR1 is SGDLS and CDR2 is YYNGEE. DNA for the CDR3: TGTGCCAGCAGCGTAGGCAGCGGGGGCCCTAGCACAGATACGCAGTATTTT. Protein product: CASSVGSGGPSTDTQYF.

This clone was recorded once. CDR3 protein: CASSFRTGGLTLNTEAFF. The CDR3 DNA reads TGTGCCAGCAGTTTCCGGACAGGGGGCCTCACCCTGAACACTGAAGCTTTCTTT. The rearrangement joins TRBV27 to TRBJ1-1, with 11 nucleotides matching TRBD1. V trimming: 3 bases; J trimming: 0 bases; junction bases outside the gene matches: 9. Germline V CDR1 and CDR2: MNHEY, SMNVEV (reference sequence). The CDR3 length is 18 residues.

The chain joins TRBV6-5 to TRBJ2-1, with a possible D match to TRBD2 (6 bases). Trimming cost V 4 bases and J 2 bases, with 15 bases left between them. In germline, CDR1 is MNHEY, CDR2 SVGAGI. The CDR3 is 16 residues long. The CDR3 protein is CASSSLGTGAYNEQFF. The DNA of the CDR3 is TGTGCCAGCAGTTCGCTCGGGACTGGAGCCTACAATGAGCAGTTCTTC.

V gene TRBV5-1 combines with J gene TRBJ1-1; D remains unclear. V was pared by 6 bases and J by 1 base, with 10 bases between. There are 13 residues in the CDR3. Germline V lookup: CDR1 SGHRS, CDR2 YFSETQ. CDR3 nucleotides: TGCGCCAGCATGCGGTCGGGGAACACTGAAGCTTTCTTT. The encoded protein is CASMRSGNTEAFF. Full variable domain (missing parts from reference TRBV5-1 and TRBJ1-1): KAGVTQTPRYLIKTRGQQVTLSCSPISGHRSVSWYQQTPGQGLQFLFEYFSETQRNKGNFPGRFSGRQFSNSRSEMNVSTLELGDSALYLCASMRSGNTEAFFGQGTRLTVV.

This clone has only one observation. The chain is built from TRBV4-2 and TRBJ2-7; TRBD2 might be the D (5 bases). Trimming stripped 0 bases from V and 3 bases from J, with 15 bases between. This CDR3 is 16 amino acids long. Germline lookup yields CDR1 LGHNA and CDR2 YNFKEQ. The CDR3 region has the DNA TGTGCCAGCAGCCAAGAGGGGAGTCCCCTGTACTACGAGCAGTACTTC. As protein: CASSQEGSPLYYEQYF.

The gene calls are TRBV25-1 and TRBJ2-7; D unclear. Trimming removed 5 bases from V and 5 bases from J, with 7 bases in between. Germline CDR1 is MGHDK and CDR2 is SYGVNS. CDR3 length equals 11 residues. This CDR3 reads CASSWSDEQYF. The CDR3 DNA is TGTGCCAGCAGTTGGAGCGACGAGCAGTACTTC.

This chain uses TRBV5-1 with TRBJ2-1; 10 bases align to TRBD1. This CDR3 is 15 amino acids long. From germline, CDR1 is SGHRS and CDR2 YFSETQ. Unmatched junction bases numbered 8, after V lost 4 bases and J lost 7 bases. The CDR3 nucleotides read TGCGCCAGCAGCCTGTTCCGGGACAGGGGAAATGAGCAGTTCTTC. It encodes CASSLFRDRGNEQFF.

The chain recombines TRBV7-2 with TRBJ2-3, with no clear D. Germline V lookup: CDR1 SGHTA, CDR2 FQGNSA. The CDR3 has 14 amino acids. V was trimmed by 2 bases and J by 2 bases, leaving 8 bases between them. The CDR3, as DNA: TGTGCCAGCAGCTTATCACAGCTCACAGATACGCAGTATTTT. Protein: CASSLSQLTDTQYF.

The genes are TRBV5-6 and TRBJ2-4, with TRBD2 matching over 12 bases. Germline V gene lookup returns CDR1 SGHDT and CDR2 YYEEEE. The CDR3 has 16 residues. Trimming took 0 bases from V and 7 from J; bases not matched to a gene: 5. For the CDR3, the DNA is TGTGCCAGCAGCTTGGCTTGGACTAGCGGGATGAACATTCAGTACTTC. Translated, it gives CASSLAWTSGMNIQYF.

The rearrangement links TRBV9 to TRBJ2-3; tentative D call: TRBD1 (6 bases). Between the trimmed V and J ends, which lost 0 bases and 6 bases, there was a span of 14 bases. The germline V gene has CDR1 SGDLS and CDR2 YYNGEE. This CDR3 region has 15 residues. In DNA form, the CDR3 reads TGTGCCAGCAGCGTAGTTGAGGGGGACCGGGATACGCAGTATTTT. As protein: CASSVVEGDRDTQYF.